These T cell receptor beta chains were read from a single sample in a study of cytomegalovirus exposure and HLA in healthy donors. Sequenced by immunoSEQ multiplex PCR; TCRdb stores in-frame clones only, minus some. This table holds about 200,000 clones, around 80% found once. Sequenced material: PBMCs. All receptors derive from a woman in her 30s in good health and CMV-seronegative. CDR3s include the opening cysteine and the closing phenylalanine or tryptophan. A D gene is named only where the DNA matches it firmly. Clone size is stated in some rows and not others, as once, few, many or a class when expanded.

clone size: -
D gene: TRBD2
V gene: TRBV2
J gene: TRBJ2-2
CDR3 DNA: TGTGCCAGCAGTGGGCCGAGGACTAGCGGGGGGATCGGGGAGCTGTTTTTT
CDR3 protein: CASSGPRTSGGIGELFF

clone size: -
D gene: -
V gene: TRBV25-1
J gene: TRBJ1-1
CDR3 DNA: TGTGCCAGCAGGATGACAGGGAACACTGAAGCTTTCTTT
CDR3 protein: CASRMTGNTEAFF

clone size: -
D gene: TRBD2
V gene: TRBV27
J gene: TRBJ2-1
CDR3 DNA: TGTGCCAGCAGTCAACCGGTTGGTCTAGCGGGGACCTACAATGAGCAGTTCTTC
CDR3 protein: CASSQPVGLAGTYNEQFF

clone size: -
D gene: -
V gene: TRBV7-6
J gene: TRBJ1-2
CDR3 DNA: TGTGCCAGCAGCTTAGAAGTAGGGGCAGCAACCTATGGCTACACCTTC
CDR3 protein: CASSLEVGAATYGYTF

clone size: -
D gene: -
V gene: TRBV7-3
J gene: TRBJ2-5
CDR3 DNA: TGTGCCAGCAGCCCCCGGCCGACTTCCCAAGAGACCCAGTACTTC
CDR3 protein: CASSPRPTSQETQYF

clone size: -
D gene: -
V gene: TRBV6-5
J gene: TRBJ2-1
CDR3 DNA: TGTGCCAGCAGTTACGTCGGTCAGGGGAGAAACAATGAGCAGTTCTTC
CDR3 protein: CASSYVGQGRNNEQFF

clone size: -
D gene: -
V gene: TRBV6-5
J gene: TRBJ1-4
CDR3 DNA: TGTGCCAGCAGCAACAGGGAAGGGATAGCTGAAAAACTGTTTTTT
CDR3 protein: CASSNREGIAEKLFF

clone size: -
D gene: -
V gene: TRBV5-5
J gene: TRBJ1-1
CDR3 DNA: TGTGCCAGCAGATCCTTAGACACCCGTGAAGCTTTCTTT
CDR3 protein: CASRSLDTREAFF

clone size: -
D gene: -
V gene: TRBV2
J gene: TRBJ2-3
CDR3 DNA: TGTGCCAGCAGTGAATCAACCCCCGCAGTATCTCCCCGCACAGATACGCAGTATTTT
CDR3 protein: CASSESTPAVSPRTDTQYF

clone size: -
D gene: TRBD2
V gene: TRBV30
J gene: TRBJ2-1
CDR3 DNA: TGTGCCTGGGCCGGGACTAGCCTAAACAATGAGCAGTTCTTC
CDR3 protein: CAWAGTSLNNEQFF

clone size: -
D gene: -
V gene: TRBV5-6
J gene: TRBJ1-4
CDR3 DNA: TGTGCCAGCAGCTTGGATAGAGGGAAGGGATTTTTT
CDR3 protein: CASSLDRGKGFF

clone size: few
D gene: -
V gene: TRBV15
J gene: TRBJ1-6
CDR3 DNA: TGTGCCACCAGGGAGCAGGGCTATTCACCCCTCCACTTT
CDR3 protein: CATREQGYSPLHF

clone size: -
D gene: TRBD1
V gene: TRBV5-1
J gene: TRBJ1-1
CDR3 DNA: TGCGCCAGCAGTTCTGGGACAGGGATGAACACTGAAGCTTTCTTT
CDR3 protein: CASSSGTGMNTEAFF

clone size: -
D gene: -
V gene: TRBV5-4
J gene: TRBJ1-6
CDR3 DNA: TGTGCCAGCAGCTTGCAGTTTTATAATTCACCCCTCCACTTT
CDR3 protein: CASSLQFYNSPLHF

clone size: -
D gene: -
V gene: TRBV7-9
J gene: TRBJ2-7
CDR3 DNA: TGTGCCAGCAGCTTCAAAATAGGGGCTGGATACGAGCAGTACTTC
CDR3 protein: CASSFKIGAGYEQYF

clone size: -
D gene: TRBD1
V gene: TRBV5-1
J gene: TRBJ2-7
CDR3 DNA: TGCGCCAGCAGCTTCGGGACAGGATCCTACGAGCAGTACTTC
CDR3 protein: CASSFGTGSYEQYF

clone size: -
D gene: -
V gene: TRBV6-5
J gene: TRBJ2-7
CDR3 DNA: TGTGCCAGCAGTTACTGGGCTAGCGCGGGCCCCTACGAGCAGTACTTC
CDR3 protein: CASSYWASAGPYEQYF

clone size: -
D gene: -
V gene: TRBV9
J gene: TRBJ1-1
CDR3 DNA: TGTGCCAGCAGCCCCTCTCTCCTCACTGAAGCTTTCTTT
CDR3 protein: CASSPSLLTEAFF

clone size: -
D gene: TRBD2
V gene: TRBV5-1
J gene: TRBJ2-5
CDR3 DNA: TGCGCCAGCAGCTTGGGCCCCGGGACTAGCGGGGCGGCCCAAGAGACCCAGTACTTC
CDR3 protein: CASSLGPGTSGAAQETQYF

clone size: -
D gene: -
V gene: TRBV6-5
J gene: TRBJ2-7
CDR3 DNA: TGTGCCAGCAGTTACATCCAGGGTAGGGGTGACGAGCAGTACTTC
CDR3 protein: CASSYIQGRGDEQYF

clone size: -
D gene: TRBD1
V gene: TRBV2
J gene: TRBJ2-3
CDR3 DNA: TGTGCCAGCAGTGAAGGACCGGGACAGGGGGTGCAAATCGCCACAGATACGCAGTATTTT
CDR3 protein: CASSEGPGQGVQIATDTQYF

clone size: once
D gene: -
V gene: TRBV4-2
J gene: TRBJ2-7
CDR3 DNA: TGTGCCAGCAGCCAAGAGGTAGGCGGGACCCTATACGAGCAGTACTTC
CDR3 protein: CASSQEVGGTLYEQYF

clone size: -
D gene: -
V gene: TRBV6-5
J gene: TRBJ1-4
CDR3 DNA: TGTGCCAGCAGTTACTCAGGGGATGAAAAACTGTTTTTT
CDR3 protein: CASSYSGDEKLFF

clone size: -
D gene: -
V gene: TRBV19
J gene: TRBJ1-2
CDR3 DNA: TGTGCCAGTAGTGCCTTACAGGGAAGTTCTAACTATGGCTACACCTTC
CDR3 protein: CASSALQGSSNYGYTF

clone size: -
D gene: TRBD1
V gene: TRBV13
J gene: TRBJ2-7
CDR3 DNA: TGTGCCAGCAGCCCGGGGGACAGGGGTAACTACGAGCAGTACTTC
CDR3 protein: CASSPGDRGNYEQYF

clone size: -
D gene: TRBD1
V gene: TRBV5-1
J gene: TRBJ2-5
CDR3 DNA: TGCGCCAGCAGAGGGACAGGGGGGGAAGAGACCCAGTACTTC
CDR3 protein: CASRGTGGEETQYF

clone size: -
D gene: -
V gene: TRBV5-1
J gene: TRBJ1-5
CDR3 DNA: TGCGCCAGCAGCTTGGCCGGGGGGCCGGTTCAGCCCCAGCATTTT
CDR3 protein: CASSLAGGPVQPQHF

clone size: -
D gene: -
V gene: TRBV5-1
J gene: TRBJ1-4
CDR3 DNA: TGCGCCAGCAGCTTGACCGGGGGGGATGAAAAACTGTTTTTT
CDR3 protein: CASSLTGGDEKLFF

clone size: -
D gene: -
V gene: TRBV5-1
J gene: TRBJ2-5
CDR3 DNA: TGCGCCAGCAGCTTCGGTCCCGGAGCTGAAGAGACCCAGTACTTC
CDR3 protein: CASSFGPGAEETQYF

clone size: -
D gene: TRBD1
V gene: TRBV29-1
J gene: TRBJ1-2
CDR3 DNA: TGCAGCGTTGAGAACAGGGGAACCAACTATGGCTACACCTTC
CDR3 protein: CSVENRGTNYGYTF

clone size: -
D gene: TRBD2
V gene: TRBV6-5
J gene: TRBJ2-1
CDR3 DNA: TGTGCCAGCAGTCTCGGGACTAGCGGGAGGGTTGAGCAGTTCTTC
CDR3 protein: CASSLGTSGRVEQFF

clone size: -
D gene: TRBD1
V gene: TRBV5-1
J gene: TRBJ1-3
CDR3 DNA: TGCGCCAGCAGCTTGGATATGACAGGGACTGGAAACACCATATATTTT
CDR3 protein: CASSLDMTGTGNTIYF

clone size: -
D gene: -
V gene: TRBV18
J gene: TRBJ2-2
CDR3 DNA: TGTGCCAGCTCACAGACAGGCTATACCGGGGAGCTGTTTTTT
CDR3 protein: CASSQTGYTGELFF

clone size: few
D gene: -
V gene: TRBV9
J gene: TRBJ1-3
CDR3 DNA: TGTGCCAGCAGCACAGGGAATGGAAACACCATATATTTT
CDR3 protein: CASSTGNGNTIYF

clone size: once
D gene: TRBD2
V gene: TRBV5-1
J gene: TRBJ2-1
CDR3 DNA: TGCGCCAGCAGTGATCTAGCGGCCTACAATGAGCAGTTCTTC
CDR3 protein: CASSDLAAYNEQFF

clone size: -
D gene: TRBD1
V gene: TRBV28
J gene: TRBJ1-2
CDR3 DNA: TGTGCCAGCAGTCGTGGACAGGGGACCTATGGCTACACCTTC
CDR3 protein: CASSRGQGTYGYTF

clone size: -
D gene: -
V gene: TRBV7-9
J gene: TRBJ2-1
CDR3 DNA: TGTGCCAGCAGCCCGCACCCGGGGAGCTACAATGAGCAGTTCTTC
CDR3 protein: CASSPHPGSYNEQFF

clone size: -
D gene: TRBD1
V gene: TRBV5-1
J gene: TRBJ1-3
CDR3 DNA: TGCGCCAGTTCGACAGGGGCCTACTCTGGAAACACCATATATTTT
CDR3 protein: CASSTGAYSGNTIYF

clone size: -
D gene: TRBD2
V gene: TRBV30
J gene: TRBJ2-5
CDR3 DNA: TGTGCCTGGAGTGTAGCAAGAACTAGCGGGAGTAAGGAGACCCAGTACTTC
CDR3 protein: CAWSVARTSGSKETQYF

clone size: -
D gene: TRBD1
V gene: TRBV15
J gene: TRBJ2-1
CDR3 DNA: TGTGCCACCAGCTCCCGGGACAGGGCTCTAGATGAGCAGTTCTTC
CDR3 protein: CATSSRDRALDEQFF

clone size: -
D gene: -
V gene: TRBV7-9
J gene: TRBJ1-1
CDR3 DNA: TGTGCCAGCAGCCCCCGAGAGAACACTGAAGCTTTCTTT
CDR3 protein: CASSPRENTEAFF

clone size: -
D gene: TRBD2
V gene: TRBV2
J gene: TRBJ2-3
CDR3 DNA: TGTGCCAGCTACGCTCCGGGACTAGCGGGTCTTAGCACAGATACGCAGTATTTT
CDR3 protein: CASYAPGLAGLSTDTQYF

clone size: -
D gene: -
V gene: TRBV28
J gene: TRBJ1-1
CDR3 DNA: TGTGCCAGCATCGGCCACAAGGGGTCCACTGAAGCTTTCTTT
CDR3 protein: CASIGHKGSTEAFF

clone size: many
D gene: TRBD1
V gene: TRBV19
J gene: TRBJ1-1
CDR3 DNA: TGTGCCAGTAGCGAGGGACAGGGGAGCACTGAAGCTTTCTTT
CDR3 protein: CASSEGQGSTEAFF

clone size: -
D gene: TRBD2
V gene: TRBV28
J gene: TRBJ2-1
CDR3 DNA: TGTGCCAGCAGAGGCGGGGGGGGGTACAATGAGCAGTTCTTC
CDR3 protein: CASRGGGGYNEQFF

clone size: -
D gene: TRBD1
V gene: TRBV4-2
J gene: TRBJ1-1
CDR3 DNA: TGTGCCAGCAGCCAGTACTCCGGGACAGGGGGCACTGAAGCTTTCTTT
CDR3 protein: CASSQYSGTGGTEAFF

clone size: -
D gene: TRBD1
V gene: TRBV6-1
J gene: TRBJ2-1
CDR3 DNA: TGTGCCAGCAGTGGACGGGGGACAGGTTACTACAATGAGCAGTTCTTC
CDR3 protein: CASSGRGTGYYNEQFF

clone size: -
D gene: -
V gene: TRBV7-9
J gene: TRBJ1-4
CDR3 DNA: TGTGCCAGCAGCCGTCGGACAGTTCCGAATGAAAAACTGTTTTTT
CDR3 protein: CASSRRTVPNEKLFF

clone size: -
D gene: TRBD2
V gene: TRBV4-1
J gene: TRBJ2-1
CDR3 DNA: TGCGCCAGCAGTGGGATACTAGCGGGGGTCCCGCTGTCCTACAATGAGCAGTTCTTC
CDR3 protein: CASSGILAGVPLSYNEQFF

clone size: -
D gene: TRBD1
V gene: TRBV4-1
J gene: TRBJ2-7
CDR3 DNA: TGCGCCAGCAGCCAACAGGGGGAGTCCTACGAGCAGTACTTC
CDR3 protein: CASSQQGESYEQYF

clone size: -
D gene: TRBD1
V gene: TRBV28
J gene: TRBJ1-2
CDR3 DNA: TGTGCCAGCACTCCCTTTTCGGGTTCCGCAGGGGGTGGGCTTGGCTACACCTTC
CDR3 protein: CASTPFSGSAGGGLGYTF

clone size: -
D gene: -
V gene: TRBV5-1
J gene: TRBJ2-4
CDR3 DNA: TGCGCCAGCAGCTTGTTAGGGGCTAGAAAAAACATTCAGTACTTC
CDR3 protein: CASSLLGARKNIQYF

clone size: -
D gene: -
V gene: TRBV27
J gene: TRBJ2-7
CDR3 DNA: TGTGCCAGCAGTTTGTATGGGCCCACCTACGAGCAGTACTTC
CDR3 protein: CASSLYGPTYEQYF

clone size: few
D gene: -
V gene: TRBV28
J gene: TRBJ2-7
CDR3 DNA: TGTGCCAGCAGTTTCGACAACTCCTACGAGCAGTACTTC
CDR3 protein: CASSFDNSYEQYF

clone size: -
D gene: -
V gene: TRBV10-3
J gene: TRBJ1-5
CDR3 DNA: TGTGCCATCAGTGAGTCGGACAATCCCCAGCATTTT
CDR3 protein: CAISESDNPQHF

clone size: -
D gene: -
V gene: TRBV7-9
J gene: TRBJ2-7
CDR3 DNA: TGTGCCAGCAGCCAAGGGGGGGTCGAGCAGTACTTC
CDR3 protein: CASSQGGVEQYF

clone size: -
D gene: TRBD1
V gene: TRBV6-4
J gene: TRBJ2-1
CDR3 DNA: TGTGCCAGCAGTCCCTCCGGGACAGGTTATGGTGAGCAGTTCTTC
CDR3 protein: CASSPSGTGYGEQFF

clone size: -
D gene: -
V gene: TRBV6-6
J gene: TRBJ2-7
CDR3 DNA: TGTGCCAGCAGAGGAACTAACGAGCAGTACTTC
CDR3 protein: CASRGTNEQYF

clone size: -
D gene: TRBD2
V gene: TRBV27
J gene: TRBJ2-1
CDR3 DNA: TGTGCCAGCAGTTTAGACTGGGCGGGGGTCTCCTACAATGAGCAGTTCTTC
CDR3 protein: CASSLDWAGVSYNEQFF